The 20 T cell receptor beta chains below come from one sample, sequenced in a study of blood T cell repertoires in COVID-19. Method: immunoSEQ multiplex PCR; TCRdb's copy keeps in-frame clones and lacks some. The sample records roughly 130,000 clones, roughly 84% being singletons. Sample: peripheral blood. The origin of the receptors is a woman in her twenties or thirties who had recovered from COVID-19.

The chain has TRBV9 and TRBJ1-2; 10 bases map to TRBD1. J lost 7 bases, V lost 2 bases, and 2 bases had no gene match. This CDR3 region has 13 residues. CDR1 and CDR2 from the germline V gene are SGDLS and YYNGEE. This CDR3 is CASSVGTGVGYTF. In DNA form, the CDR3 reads TGTGCCAGCAGCGTCGGGACAGGGGTTGGCTACACCTTC.

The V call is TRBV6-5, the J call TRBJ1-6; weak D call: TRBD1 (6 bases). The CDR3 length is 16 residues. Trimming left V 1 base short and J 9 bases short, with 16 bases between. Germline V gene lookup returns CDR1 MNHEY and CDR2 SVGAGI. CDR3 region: CASSYLAGAYSSPLHF. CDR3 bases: TGTGCCAGCAGTTACTTGGCAGGGGCTTACTCTTCACCCCTCCACTTT.

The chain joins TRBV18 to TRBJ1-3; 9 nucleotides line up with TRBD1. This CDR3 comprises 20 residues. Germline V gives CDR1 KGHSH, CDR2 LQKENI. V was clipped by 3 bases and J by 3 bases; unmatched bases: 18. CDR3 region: CASSPRVTGQGGGSGNTIYF. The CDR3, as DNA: TGTGCCAGCTCACCCAGAGTTACGGGACAGGGAGGGGGGAGTGGAAACACCATATATTTT.

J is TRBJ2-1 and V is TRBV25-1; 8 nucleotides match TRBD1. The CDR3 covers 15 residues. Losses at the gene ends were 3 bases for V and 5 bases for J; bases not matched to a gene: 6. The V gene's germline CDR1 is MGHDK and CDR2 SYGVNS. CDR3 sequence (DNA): TGTGCCAGCAGTGACCCCGGGACAGGTAACAATGAGCAGTTCTTC. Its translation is CASSDPGTGNNEQFF.

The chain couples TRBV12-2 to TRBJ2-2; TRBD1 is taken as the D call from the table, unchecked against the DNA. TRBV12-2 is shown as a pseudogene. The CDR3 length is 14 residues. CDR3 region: CASRLWTGGGELFF. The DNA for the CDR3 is TGTGCAAGTCGCTTATGGACAGGGGGAGGGGAGCTGTTTTTT.

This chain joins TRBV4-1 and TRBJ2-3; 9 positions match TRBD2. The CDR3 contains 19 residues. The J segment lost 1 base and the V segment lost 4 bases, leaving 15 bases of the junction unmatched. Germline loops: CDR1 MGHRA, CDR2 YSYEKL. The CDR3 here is CASSRNLAGRGGRTDTQYF. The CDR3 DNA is TGCGCCAGCAGCCGTAATCTAGCGGGGCGAGGGGGTCGCACAGATACGCAGTATTTT.

CDR3: CASRSTGYQETQYF. DNA for the CDR3: TGCGCCAGCAGATCAACAGGGTACCAAGAGACCCAGTACTTC. The chain is built from TRBV5-1 and TRBJ2-5; TRBD1 might be the D (6 bases). Looked up from germline, CDR1 is SGHRS and CDR2 is YFSETQ. There are 14 residues in the CDR3. V was trimmed by 5 bases and J by 0 bases, leaving 11 bases between them.

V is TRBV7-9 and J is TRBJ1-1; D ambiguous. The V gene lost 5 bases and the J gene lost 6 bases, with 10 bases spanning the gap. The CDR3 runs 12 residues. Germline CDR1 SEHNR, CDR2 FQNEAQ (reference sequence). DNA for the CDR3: TGTGCCAGCAGCCCGGGATTGTCTGAAGCTTTCTTT. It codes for CASSPGLSEAFF.

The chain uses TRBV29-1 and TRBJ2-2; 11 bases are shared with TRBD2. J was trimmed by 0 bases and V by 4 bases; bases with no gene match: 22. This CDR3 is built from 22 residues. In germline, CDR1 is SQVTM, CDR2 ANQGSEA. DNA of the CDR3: TGCAGCGTTGCCGCCGTATCCCCCCTGGGACTAGCGGAACTCGCGAACACCGGGGAGCTGTTTTTT. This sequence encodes CSVAAVSPLGLAELANTGELFF.

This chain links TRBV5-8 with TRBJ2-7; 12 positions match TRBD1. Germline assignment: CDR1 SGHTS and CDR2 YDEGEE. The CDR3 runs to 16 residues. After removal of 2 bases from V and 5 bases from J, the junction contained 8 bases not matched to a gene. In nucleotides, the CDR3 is TGTGCCAGCAGCTTAAGAGGGGGACAGGGGGCCCACGAGCAGTACTTC. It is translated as CASSLRGGQGAHEQYF.

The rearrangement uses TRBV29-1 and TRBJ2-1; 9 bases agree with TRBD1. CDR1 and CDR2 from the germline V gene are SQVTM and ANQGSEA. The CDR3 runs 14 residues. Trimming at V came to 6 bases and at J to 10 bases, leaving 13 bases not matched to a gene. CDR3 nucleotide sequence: TGCAGCGTGGACCGGGACAGGGCCGGAGAGGAGCAGTTCTTC. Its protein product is CSVDRDRAGEEQFF.

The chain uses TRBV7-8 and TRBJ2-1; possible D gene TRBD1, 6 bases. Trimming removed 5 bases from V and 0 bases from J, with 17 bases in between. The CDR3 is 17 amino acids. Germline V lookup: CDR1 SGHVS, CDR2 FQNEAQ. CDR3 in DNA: TGTGCCAGCAGCCGACAAGCGGACAGTAGCTCCTACAATGAGCAGTTCTTC. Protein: CASSRQADSSSYNEQFF.

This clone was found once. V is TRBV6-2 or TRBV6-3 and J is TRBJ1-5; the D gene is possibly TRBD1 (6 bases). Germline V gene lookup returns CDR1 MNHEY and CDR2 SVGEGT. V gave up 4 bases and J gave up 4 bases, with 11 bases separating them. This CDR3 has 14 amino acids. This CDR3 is CASSSVQGNQPQHF. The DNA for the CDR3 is TGTGCCAGCAGTTCTGTCCAGGGGAATCAGCCCCAGCATTTT.

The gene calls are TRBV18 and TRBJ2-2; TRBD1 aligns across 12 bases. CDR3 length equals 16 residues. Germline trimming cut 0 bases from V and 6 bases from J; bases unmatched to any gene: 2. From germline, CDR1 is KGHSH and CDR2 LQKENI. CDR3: CASSPPGQGASGELFF. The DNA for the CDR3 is TGTGCCAGCTCACCACCGGGACAGGGGGCCTCCGGGGAGCTGTTTTTT.

The CDR3 loop is CASSPKTSGLAKNIQYF. The DNA for the CDR3 is TGTGCCAGCAGCCCCAAGACTAGCGGATTAGCCAAAAACATTCAGTACTTC. The rearrangement links TRBV7-2 to TRBJ2-4; 9 nucleotides line up with TRBD2. Germline lookup yields CDR1 SGHTA and CDR2 FQGNSA. Trimming at V came to 5 bases and at J to 0 bases, leaving 8 bases not matched to a gene. This CDR3 has 17 amino acids.

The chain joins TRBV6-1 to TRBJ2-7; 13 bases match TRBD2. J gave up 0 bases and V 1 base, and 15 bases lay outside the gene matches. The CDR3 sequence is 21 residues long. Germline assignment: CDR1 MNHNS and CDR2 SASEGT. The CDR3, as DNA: TGTGCCAGCAGTGAAGGAGGTGGTAGACTAGCGGGGGGCCGTAGCTCCTACGAGCAGTACTTC. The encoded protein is CASSEGGGRLAGGRSSYEQYF.

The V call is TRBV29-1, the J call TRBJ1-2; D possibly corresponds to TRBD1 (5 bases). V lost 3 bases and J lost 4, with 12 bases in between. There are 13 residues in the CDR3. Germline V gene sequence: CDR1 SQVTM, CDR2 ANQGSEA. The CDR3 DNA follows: TGCAGCGTTGAGTGGAGGGACCGCTATGGCTACACCTTC. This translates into CSVEWRDRYGYTF.

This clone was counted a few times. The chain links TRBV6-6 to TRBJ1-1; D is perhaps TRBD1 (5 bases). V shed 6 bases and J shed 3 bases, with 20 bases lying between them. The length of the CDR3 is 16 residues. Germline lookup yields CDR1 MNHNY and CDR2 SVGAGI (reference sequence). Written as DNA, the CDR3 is TGTGCCAGCAGCCACACTTCAATAAAAGGGGACACTGAAGCTTTCTTT. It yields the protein CASSHTSIKGDTEAFF.

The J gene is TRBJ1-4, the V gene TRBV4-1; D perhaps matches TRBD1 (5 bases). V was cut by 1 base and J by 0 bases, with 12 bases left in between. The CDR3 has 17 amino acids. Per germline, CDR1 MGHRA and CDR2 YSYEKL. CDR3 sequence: CASSQGGSFPTNEKLFF. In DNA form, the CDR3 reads TGCGCCAGCAGCCAAGGGGGCAGCTTCCCAACTAATGAAAAACTGTTTTTT.

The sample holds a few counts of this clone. The CDR3 nucleotides are TGTGCCAGCAGCTGGGACAGGGGCCCTTCGGGCACTGAAGCTTTCTTT. It encodes CASSWDRGPSGTEAFF. The chain uses TRBV5-4 and TRBJ1-1; 10 bases line up with TRBD1. V was pared by 3 bases and J by 4 bases, with 9 bases of the junction left unmatched. This CDR3 has 16 amino acids. CDR1 is SGHNT and CDR2 is YYREEE in the germline V gene (reference sequence).